This TCR beta chain was identified during a study of T cell responses to AZD1222 COVID-19 vaccine. Sequencing used immunoSEQ multiplex PCR; TCRdb keeps in-frame clones, though not all of them. The sample carries fewer than 90,000 clones, 80% to 95% recorded once. Trimming cost V 2 bases and J 8 bases, with 15 bases left between them. Germline-derived CDR1 and CDR2 are SGHTA and FQGNSA. The CDR3 contains 14 residues. The count of this clone is one. This clonotype originated in an adult who received the AZD1222 COVID-19 vaccine. Material: peripheral blood, obtained 28 days after the second AZD1222 dose. The chain employs TRBV7-2 and TRBJ1-2; D is perhaps TRBD1 (6 bases). DNA of the CDR3: TGTGCCAGCAGCTTAACAGGGTCATCCCGAGGCTACACCTTC. Translated: CASSLTGSSRGYTF.